This T cell receptor beta chain came from a study of blood T cell repertoires in COVID-19. At the level of the study: Whether acute or convalescent, the COVID-19 samples came from the United States, Italy and Spain. Sample material is recorded as cDNA or gDNA derived from T cells, B-cell-depleted T cells, or PBMCs.

Per germline, CDR1 SNHLY and CDR2 FYNNEI. V lost 8 bases, J lost 4 bases, and 9 bases stayed unmatched. The CDR3 length is 15 residues. In this sample, this clone turned up a few times. Per the original data handling: Researchers report that nucleated cell counts were estimated from reference gene primer amplification. Using immunoSEQ multiplex PCR, the repertoire was profiled, and TCRdb retains in-frame clones only, with some absent. From that table come the V and J calls and clone size; the DNA was used to work out D and trimming. The sample holds around 240,000 clones, 80% to 90% seen once. Sequenced input: peripheral blood. The V call is TRBV2, the J call TRBJ1-5; the match to TRBD1 covers 9 bases. The clonotype comes from a woman aged 40 to 50 who had recovered from COVID-19. The DNA for the CDR3 is TGTGCCAGCGAAGAGGACAGGGGAGGGAATCAGCCCCAGCATTTT. Residues: CASEEDRGGNQPQHF.